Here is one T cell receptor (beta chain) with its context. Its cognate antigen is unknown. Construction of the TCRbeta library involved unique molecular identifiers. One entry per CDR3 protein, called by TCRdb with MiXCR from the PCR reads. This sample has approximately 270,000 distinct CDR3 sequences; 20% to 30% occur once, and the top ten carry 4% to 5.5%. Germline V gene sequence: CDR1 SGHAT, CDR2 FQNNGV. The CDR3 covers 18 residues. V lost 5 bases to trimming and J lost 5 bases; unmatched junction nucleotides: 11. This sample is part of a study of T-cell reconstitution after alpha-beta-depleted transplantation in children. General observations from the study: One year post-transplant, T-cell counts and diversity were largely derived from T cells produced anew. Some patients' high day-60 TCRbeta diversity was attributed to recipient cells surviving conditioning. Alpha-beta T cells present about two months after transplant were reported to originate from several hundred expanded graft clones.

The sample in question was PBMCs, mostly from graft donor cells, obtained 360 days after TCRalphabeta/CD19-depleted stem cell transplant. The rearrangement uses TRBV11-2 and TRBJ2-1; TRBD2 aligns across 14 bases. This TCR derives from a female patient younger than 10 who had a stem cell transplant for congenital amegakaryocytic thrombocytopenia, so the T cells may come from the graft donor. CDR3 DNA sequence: TGTGCCAGCAGCCTAGGACTAGCGGGAGGTCTATTAGACAATGAGCAGTTCTTC. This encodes CASSLGLAGGLLDNEQFF.